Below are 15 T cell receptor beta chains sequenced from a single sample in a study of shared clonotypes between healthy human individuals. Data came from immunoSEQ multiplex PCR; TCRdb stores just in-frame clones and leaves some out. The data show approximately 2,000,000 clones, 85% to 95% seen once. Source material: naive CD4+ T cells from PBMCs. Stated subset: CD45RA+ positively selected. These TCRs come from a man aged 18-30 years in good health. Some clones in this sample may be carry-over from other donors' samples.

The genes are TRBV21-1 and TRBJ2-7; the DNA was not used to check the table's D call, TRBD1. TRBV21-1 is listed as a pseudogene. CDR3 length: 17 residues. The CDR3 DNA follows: TGTGCCAGCACAATTGCCGACAGGGGCAAAACTATCTACGAGCAGTACTTC. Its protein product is CASTIADRGKTIYEQYF.

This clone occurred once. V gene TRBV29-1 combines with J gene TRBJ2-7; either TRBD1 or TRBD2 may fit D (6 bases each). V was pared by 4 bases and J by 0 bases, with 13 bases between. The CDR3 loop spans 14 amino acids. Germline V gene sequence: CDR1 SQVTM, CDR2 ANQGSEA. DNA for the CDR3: TGCAGCGTTGGGAGGGACACGGTCTCCTACGAGCAGTACTTC. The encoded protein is CSVGRDTVSYEQYF.

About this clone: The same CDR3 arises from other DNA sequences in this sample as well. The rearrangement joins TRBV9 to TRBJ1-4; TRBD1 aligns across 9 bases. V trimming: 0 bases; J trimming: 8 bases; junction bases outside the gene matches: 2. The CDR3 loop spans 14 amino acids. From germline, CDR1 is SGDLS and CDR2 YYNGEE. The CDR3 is CASSVGQGGEKLFF. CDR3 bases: TGTGCCAGCAGCGTAGGACAGGGGGGAGAAAAACTGTTTTTT.

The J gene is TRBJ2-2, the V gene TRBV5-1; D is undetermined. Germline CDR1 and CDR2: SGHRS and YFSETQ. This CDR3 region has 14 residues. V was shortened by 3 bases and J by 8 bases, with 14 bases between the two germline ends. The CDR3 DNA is TGCGCCAGCAGCTCCCAGACGGGTCTGGGGGAGCTGTTTTTT. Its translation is CASSSQTGLGELFF.

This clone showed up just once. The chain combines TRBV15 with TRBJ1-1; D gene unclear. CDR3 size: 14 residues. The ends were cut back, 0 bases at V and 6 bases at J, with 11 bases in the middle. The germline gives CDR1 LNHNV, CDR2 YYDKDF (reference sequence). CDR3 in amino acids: CATSRDGGSAEAFF. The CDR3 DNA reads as TGTGCCACCAGCAGAGATGGTGGGAGCGCTGAAGCTTTCTTT. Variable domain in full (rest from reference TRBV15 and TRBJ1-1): DAMVIQNPRYQVTQFGKPVTLSCSQTLNHNVMYWYQQKSSQAPKLLFHYYDKDFNNEADTPDNFQSRRPNTSFCFLDIRSPGLGDTAMYLCATSRDGGSAEAFFGQGTRLTVV.

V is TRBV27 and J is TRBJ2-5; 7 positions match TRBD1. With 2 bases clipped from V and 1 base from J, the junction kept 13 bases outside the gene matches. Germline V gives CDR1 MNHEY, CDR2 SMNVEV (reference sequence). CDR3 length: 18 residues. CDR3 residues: CASSLVIGTAASQETQYF. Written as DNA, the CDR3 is TGTGCCAGCAGTTTAGTAATAGGGACAGCCGCCTCCCAAGAGACCCAGTACTTC.

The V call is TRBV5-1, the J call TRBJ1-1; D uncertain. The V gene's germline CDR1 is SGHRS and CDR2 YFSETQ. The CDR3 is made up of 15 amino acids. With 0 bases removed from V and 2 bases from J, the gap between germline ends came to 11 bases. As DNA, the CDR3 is TGCGCCAGCAGCTTGGCAGGCCAGGTTAACACTGAAGCTTTCTTT. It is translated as CASSLAGQVNTEAFF.

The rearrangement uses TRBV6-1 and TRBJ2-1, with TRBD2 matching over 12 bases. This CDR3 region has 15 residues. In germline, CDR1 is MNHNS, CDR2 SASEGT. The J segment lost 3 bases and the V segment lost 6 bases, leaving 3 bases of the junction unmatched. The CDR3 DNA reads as TGTGCCAGCAGACCGACTAGCGGGAGCTACAATGAGCAGTTCTTC. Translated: CASRPTSGSYNEQFF.

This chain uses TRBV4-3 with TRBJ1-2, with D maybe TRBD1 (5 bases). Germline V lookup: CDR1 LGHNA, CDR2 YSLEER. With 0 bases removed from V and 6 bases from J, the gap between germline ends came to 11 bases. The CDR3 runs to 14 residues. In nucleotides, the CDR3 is TGCGCCAGCAGCCAAGAGGCGGGCAGGGATGGCTACACCTTC. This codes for CASSQEAGRDGYTF.

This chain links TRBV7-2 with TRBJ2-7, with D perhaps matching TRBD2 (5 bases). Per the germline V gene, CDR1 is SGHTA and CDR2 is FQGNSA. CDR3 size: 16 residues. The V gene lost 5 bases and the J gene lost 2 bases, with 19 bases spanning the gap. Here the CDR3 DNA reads TGTGCCAGCAGCAAAATCCGGGCCAGCGGACCCTACGAGCAGTACTTC. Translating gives CASSKIRASGPYEQYF.

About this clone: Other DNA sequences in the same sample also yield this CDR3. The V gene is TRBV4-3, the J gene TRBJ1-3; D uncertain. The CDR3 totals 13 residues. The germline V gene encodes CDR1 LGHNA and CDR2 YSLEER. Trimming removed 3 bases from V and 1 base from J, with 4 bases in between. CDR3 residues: CASSQASGNTIYF. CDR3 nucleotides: TGCGCCAGCAGCCAGGCATCTGGAAACACCATATATTTT.

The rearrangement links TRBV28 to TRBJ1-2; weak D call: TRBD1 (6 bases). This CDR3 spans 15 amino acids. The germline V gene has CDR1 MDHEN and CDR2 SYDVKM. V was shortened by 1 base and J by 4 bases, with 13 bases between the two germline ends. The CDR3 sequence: CASSLFPGAGYGYTF. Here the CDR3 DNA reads TGTGCCAGCAGTTTATTCCCGGGGGCAGGCTATGGCTACACCTTC.

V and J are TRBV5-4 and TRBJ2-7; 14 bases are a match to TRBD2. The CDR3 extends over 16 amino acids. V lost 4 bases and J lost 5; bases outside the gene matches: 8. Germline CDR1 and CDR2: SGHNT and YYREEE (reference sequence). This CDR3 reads CASSPGTSGSLNEQYF. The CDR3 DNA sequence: TGTGCCAGCAGCCCGGGGACTAGCGGGAGTCTCAACGAGCAGTACTTC. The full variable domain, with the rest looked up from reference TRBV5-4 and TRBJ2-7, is ETGVTQSPTHLIKTRGQQVTLRCSSQSGHNTVSWYQQALGQGPQFIFQYYREEENGRGNFPPRFSGLQFPNYSSELNVNALELDDSALYLCASSPGTSGSLNEQYFGPGTRLTVT.

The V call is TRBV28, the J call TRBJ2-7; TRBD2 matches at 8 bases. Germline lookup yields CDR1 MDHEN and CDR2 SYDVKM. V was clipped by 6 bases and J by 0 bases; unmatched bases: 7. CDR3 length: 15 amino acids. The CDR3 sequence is CASSLLAVSSYEQYF. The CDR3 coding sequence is TGTGCCAGCAGCTTACTAGCGGTAAGCTCCTACGAGCAGTACTTC.

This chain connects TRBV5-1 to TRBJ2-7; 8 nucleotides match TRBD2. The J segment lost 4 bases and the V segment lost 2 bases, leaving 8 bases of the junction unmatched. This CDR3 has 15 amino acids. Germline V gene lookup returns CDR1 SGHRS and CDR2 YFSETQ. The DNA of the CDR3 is TGCGCCAGCAGCTTAGGTACTAGCGGAGAGTACGAGCAGTACTTC. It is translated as CASSLGTSGEYEQYF.